The present entry profiles one T cell receptor beta chain with its context. V was clipped by 2 bases and J by 0 bases, with 5 bases between them. From germline, CDR1 is KGHSH and CDR2 LQKENI. The CDR3 is 14 residues long. Cohorts were assigned according to the clinical history that participants reported. These data originate in a study of blood T cell repertoires in COVID-19. Original methodology: The assay estimated nucleated cells by amplifying reference gene primers. TCRdb's copy holds only in-frame clones and misses some; the assay was immunoSEQ multiplex PCR. Clonal size and the V and J genes are those of that table, whereas D and trimming came from the DNA. Of some 300,000 clones detected, 89% appear once; the ten largest clones hold roughly a tenth.

V usage is TRBV18 and J usage is TRBJ2-1; maybe TRBD2 (5 bases). Sequencing was performed on PBMCs or T cells enriched from blood (not recorded which). The TCR comes from a woman in her 30s who had recovered from COVID-19. CDR3 coding DNA: TGTGCCAGCTCACCAGGGAGCTCCTACAATGAGCAGTTCTTC. Amino acids: CASSPGSSYNEQFF.